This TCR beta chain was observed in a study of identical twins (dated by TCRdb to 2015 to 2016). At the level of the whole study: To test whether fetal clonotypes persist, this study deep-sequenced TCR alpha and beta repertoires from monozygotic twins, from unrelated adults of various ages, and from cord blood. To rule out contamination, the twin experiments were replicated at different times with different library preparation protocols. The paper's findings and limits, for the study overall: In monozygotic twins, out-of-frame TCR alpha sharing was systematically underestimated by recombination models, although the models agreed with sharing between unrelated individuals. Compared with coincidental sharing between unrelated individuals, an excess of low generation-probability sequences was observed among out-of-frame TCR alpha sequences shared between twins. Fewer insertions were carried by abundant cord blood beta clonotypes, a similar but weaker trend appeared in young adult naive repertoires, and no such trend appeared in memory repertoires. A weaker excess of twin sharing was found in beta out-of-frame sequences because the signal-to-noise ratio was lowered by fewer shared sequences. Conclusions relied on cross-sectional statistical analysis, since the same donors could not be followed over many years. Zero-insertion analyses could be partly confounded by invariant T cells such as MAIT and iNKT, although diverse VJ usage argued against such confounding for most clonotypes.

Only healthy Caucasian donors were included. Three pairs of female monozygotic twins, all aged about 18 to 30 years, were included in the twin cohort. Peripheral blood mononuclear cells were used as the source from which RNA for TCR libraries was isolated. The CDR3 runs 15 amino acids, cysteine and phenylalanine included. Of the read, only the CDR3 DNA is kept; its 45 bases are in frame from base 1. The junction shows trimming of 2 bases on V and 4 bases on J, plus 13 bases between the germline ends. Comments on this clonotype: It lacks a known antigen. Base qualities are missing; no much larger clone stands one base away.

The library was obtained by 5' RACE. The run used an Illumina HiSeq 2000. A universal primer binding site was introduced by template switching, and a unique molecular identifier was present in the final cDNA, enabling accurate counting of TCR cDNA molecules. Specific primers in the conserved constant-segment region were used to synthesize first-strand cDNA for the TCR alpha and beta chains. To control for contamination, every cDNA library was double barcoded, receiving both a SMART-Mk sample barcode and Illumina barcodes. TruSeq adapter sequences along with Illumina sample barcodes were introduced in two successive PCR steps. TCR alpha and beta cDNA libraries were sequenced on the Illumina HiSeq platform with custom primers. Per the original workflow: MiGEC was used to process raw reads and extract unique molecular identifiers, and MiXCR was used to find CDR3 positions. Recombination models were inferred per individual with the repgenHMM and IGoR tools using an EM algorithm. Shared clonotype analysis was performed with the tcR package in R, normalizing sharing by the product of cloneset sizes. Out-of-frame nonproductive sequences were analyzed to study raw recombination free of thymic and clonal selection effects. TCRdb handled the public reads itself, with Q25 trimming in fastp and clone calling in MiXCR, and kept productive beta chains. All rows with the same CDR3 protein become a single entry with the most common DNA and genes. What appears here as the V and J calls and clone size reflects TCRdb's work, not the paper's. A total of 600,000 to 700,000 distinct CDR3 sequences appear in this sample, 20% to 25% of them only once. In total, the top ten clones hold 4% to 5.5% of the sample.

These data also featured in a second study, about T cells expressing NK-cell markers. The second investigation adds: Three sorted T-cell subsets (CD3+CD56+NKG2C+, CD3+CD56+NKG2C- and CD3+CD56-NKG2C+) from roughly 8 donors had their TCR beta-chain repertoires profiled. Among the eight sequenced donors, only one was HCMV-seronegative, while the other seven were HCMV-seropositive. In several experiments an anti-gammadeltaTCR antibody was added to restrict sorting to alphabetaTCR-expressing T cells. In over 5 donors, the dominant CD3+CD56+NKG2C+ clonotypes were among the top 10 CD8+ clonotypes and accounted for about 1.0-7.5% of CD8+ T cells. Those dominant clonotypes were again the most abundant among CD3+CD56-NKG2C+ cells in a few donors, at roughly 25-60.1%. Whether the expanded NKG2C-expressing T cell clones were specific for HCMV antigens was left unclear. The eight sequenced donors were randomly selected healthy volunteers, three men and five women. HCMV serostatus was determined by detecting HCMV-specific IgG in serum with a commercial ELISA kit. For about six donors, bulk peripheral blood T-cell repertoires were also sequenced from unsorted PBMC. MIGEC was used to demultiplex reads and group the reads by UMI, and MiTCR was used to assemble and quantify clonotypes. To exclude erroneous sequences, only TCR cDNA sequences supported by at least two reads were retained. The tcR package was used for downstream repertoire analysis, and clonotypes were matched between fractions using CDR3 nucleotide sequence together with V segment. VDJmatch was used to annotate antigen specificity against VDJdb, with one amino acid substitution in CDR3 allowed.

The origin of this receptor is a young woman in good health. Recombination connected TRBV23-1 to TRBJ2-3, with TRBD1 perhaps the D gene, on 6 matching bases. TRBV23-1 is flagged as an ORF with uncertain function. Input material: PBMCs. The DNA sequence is TGCGCCAGCAGTCAACTCGCAGGGGCGCCAGATACGCAGTATTTT. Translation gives CASSQLAGAPDTQYF.